The 19 T cell receptor beta chains below all came from one sample that was sequenced in a study of T-cell reconstitution after alpha-beta-depleted transplantation in children. Unique molecular identifiers were incorporated during preparation of the TCRbeta library. One entry per CDR3 protein, called by TCRdb with MiXCR from the PCR reads. The repertoire has fewer than 750,000 distinct CDR3 sequences, 25% to 30% of them found once; the top ten carry about 35%. The sequences come from PBMCs, collected before TCRalphabeta/CD19-depleted stem cell transplant. The receptors come from a boy under three years old with Wiskott-Aldrich syndrome, due to receive a stem cell transplant.

This chain connects TRBV7-2 to TRBJ2-2, with 12 nucleotides matching TRBD2. Germline loops: CDR1 SGHTA, CDR2 FQGNSA. Trimming took 2 bases from V and 7 from J; bases not matched to a gene: 14. CDR3 size: 19 residues. Here the CDR3 reads CASSLPLLTSGSVSGELFF. In DNA form, the CDR3 reads TGTGCCAGCAGCTTACCGCTTCTGACTAGCGGGAGCGTGAGCGGGGAGCTGTTTTTT.

Written as DNA, the CDR3 is TGTGCCTGGGCCTTCCCGGGACGGGGGAACGAAGCTTTCTTT. This codes for CAWAFPGRGNEAFF. The chain combines TRBV30 with TRBJ1-1; D is perhaps TRBD1 (5 bases). V lost 5 bases and J 8 bases, leaving 21 bases between the germline ends. The germline V gene has CDR1 GTSNPN and CDR2 SVGIG (reference sequence). The CDR3 has 14 amino acids. Complete variable domain (other parts from reference TRBV30 and TRBJ1-1): SQTIHQWPATLVQPVGSPLSLECTVEGTSNPNLYWYRQAAGRGLQLLFYSVGIGQISSEVPQNLSASRPQDRQFILSSKKLLLSDSGFYLCAWAFPGRGNEAFFGQGTRLTVV.

The chain joins TRBV20-1 to TRBJ2-5; D uncertain. CDR3 length: 13 amino acids. Germline assignment: CDR1 DFQATT and CDR2 SNEGSKA (reference sequence). Trimming shortened V by 5 bases and J by 5 bases, and 15 bases separated the two germline ends. DNA for the CDR3: TGCAGTGCTTGGAAGGGCCCGAGTGAGACCCAGTACTTC. Translation gives CSAWKGPSETQYF.

This clonotype came up a few times. The chain couples TRBV29-1 to TRBJ2-7; D perhaps matches TRBD2 (6 bases). CDR3 length equals 14 residues. The ends were cut back, 6 bases at V and 0 bases at J, with 15 bases in the middle. Germline V gene data show CDR1 as SQVTM and CDR2 as ANQGSEA. The CDR3 sequence is CSVAGGAGSYEQYF. CDR3 bases: TGCAGCGTCGCCGGAGGAGCGGGCTCCTACGAGCAGTACTTC.

This clonotype was found a few times. The J gene is TRBJ2-2, the V gene TRBV6-5; D is uncertain. The germline V gene has CDR1 MNHEY and CDR2 SVGAGI. This CDR3 comprises 13 residues. The V end lost 2 bases, the J end lost 5 bases, and 6 bases lay between the germline ends. CDR3: CASSYLGTGELFF. The CDR3 DNA is TGTGCCAGCAGTTACCTTGGGACCGGGGAGCTGTTTTTT.

This sequence joins TRBV10-3 and TRBJ1-2; D is perhaps TRBD1 (5 bases). V was shortened by 6 bases and J by 7 bases, with 15 bases between the two germline ends. Germline V lookup: CDR1 ENHRY, CDR2 SYGVKD. This CDR3 comprises 13 residues. The CDR3 DNA follows: TGTGCCATCAGAGGCAGGGAAGAGGTTGGCTACACCTTC. The encoded protein is CAIRGREEVGYTF.

The V and J genes are TRBV5-1 and TRBJ2-2; D uncertain. Germline lookup yields CDR1 SGHRS and CDR2 YFSETQ. V was trimmed by 4 bases and J by 4 bases, leaving 20 bases between them. The CDR3 covers 17 residues. The CDR3 sequence: CASSPGPTQILTGELFF. In DNA form, the CDR3 reads TGCGCCAGCAGCCCCGGGCCGACCCAGATACTCACCGGGGAGCTGTTTTTT.

This clonotype appeared a few times. V is TRBV2 and J is TRBJ1-2; tentatively, D is TRBD1 (5 bases). This CDR3 region has 12 residues. The V and J ends lost 4 bases and 8 bases respectively, with 11 bases between them. Germline CDR1 SNHLY, CDR2 FYNNEI. This CDR3 is CASSVQGFGYTF. In DNA form, the CDR3 reads TGTGCCAGCAGTGTTCAGGGTTTCGGCTACACCTTC.

The V call is TRBV7-9, the J call TRBJ2-1; 9 nucleotides line up with TRBD1. The CDR3 is 16 residues long. Germline-derived CDR1 and CDR2 are SEHNR and FQNEAQ (reference sequence). With V trimmed by 5 bases and J by 8 bases, 13 bases remained unmatched. Here the CDR3 reads CASSRPLSGQGHEQFF. CDR3 nucleotide sequence: TGTGCCAGCAGCCGACCCCTATCGGGACAGGGCCATGAGCAGTTCTTC.

This clonotype was seen a few times. This rearrangement joins TRBV5-1 to TRBJ2-1; 9 bases match TRBD2. Per germline, CDR1 SGHRS and CDR2 YFSETQ. The CDR3 spans 15 residues. J was trimmed by 12 bases and V by 0 bases; bases with no gene match: 10. The CDR3 DNA reads TGCGCCAGCAGCTTGGCTCTAGCGGGGCCCGAGTCGCAGTTCTTC. Translating it yields CASSLALAGPESQFF.

The rearrangement joins TRBV28 to TRBJ2-1; 10 nucleotides align to TRBD1. The V segment lost 3 bases and the J segment 12 bases; nucleotides outside the gene matches: 2. CDR1 is MDHEN and CDR2 is SYDVKM in the germline V gene. CDR3 length: 12 amino acids. CDR3 protein: CASSFRTGGQFF. In DNA, the CDR3 is TGTGCCAGCAGTTTCCGGACAGGGGGGCAGTTCTTC.

The rearrangement links TRBV29-1 to TRBJ1-1; 7 bases align to TRBD1. This CDR3 comprises 12 residues. Losses at the gene ends were 5 bases for V and 7 bases for J; bases not matched to a gene: 7. From germline, CDR1 is SQVTM and CDR2 ANQGSEA. CDR3 sequence reads: CSVKRGQVEAFF. CDR3 DNA sequence: TGCAGCGTTAAAAGGGGGCAGGTTGAAGCTTTCTTT.

The rearrangement joins TRBV5-1 to TRBJ2-7; no reliable D call. Germline assignment: CDR1 SGHRS and CDR2 YFSETQ. The CDR3 is 12 amino acids. V was shortened by 2 bases and J by 5 bases, with 8 bases between the two germline ends. CDR3 coding DNA: TGCGCCAGCAGCTTTACCAGCGACGAGCAGTACTTC. It codes for CASSFTSDEQYF. Combining the CDR3 with reference TRBV5-1 and TRBJ2-7 gives the whole variable domain KAGVTQTPRYLIKTRGQQVTLSCSPISGHRSVSWYQQTPGQGLQFLFEYFSETQRNKGNFPGRFSGRQFSNSRSEMNVSTLELGDSALYLCASSFTSDEQYFGPGTRLTVT.

This clonotype was counted only a few times. J is TRBJ1-1 and V is TRBV10-3; D gene unclear. V was cut by 4 bases and J by 1 base, with 10 bases left in between. Germline V CDR1 and CDR2: ENHRY, SYGVKD. The CDR3 loop spans 14 amino acids. The CDR3 DNA follows: TGTGCCATCAGTGGCGCTGGCCAGAACACTGAAGCTTTCTTT. Translating gives CAISGAGQNTEAFF.

This clonotype came up a few times. This chain joins TRBV5-8 and TRBJ2-7, with D hard to call. Trimming removed 1 base from V and 3 bases from J, with 11 bases in between. Germline CDR1 SGHTS, CDR2 YDEGEE. The CDR3 contains 14 residues. DNA for the CDR3: TGTGCCAGCAGCTTGAGACTTTCGGGCTACGAGCAGTACTTC. This sequence encodes CASSLRLSGYEQYF.

This sequence joins TRBV12-3 or TRBV12-4 and TRBJ1-4; 7 bases line up with TRBD1. This CDR3 comprises 15 residues. V dropped 6 bases and J dropped 7; count of bases not matched to a gene: 11. For the CDR3, the DNA is TGTGCCAGCAGGCCAAACAGGGGAGGAGGTGAAAAACTGTTTTTT. Translation gives CASRPNRGGGEKLFF.

The chain uses TRBV5-4 and TRBJ2-3, with D possibly being TRBD2 (6 bases). In germline, CDR1 is SGHNT, CDR2 YYREEE (reference sequence). V lost 4 bases, J lost 2 bases, and 14 bases lay in between. The CDR3 extends over 15 amino acids. The CDR3 bases are TGTGCCAGCAGCCGAACAGCGGGTAACACAGATACGCAGTATTTT. Translating it yields CASSRTAGNTDTQYF.

This clonotype was counted only a few times. The chain links TRBV9 to TRBJ2-1; D might be TRBD2 (5 bases). The CDR3 is 15 amino acids. The germline V and J ends were trimmed by 3 bases and 0 bases, with 10 bases remaining between them. The germline V gene has CDR1 SGDLS and CDR2 YYNGEE. This CDR3 is CASSGFSVSYNEQFF. The CDR3 DNA reads as TGTGCCAGCAGCGGATTTAGCGTCTCCTACAATGAGCAGTTCTTC. Full variable domain (remainder filled in from reference TRBV9 and TRBJ2-1): DSGVTQTPKHLITATGQRVTLRCSPRSGDLSVYWYQQSLDQGLQFLIQYYNGEERAKGNILERFSAQQFPDLHSELNLSSLELGDSALYFCASSGFSVSYNEQFFGPGTRLTVL.

V usage is TRBV5-1 and J usage is TRBJ2-7, with 9 bases that match TRBD1. Germline-derived CDR1 and CDR2 are SGHRS and YFSETQ. The CDR3 is 14 amino acids. After removal of 4 bases from V and 7 bases from J, the junction contained 9 bases not matched to a gene. This chain's CDR3 is CASSLPGTGREQYF. As DNA, the CDR3 is TGCGCCAGCAGCCTACCCGGGACAGGGCGGGAGCAGTACTTC.